These 28 T cell receptor beta chains were sequenced from one sample in a study of T cell responses to AZD1222 COVID-19 vaccine. Using immunoSEQ multiplex PCR, the repertoire was profiled, and TCRdb retains in-frame clones only, with some absent. The profile shows some 170,000 clones, about 87% of them singletons. The sample consisted of peripheral blood, taken 28 days after the second dose of the MenACWY control vaccine. Every receptor here comes from an adult who received the MenACWY meningococcal vaccine as a control.

This clone was seen more than once but under ten times. The chain joins TRBV29-1 to TRBJ1-1; D possibly corresponds to TRBD1 (6 bases). The germline CDR1 and CDR2 sequences are SQVTM and ANQGSEA. CDR3 length: 12 residues. V was trimmed by 6 bases and J by 8 bases, leaving 16 bases between them. CDR3 in amino acids: CSVQRGGREAFF. The CDR3 region has the DNA TGCAGCGTCCAAAGGGGGGGCAGGGAAGCTTTCTTT.

This chain uses TRBV6-5 with TRBJ2-7; 8 bases line up with TRBD1. CDR1 and CDR2 from the germline V gene are MNHEY and SVGAGI. The CDR3 has 13 amino acids. V dropped 8 bases and J dropped 2; count of bases not matched to a gene: 5. CDR3 bases: TGTGCCAGCGATCGACAGGGGACCTACGAGCAGTACTTC. Translating gives CASDRQGTYEQYF.

V is TRBV27 and J is TRBJ1-2; no firm D call. Germline V gene lookup returns CDR1 MNHEY and CDR2 SMNVEV (reference sequence). The CDR3 is made up of 13 amino acids. The V and J ends lost 5 bases and 4 bases respectively, with 11 bases between them. The CDR3 region is CASSTPTGYGYTF. The CDR3 nucleotides are TGTGCCAGCAGTACCCCGACGGGCTATGGCTACACCTTC.

V is TRBV28 and J is TRBJ1-3; no firm D call. Per the germline V gene, CDR1 is MDHEN and CDR2 is SYDVKM. CDR3 length: 15 residues. V was trimmed by 6 bases and J by 0 bases, leaving 12 bases between them. CDR3 region: CASRVGGSSGNTIYF. The CDR3 DNA is TGTGCCAGCAGGGTGGGCGGAAGCTCTGGAAACACCATATATTTT.

V is TRBV7-2 and J is TRBJ1-5; weak D call: TRBD1 (6 bases). Germline-derived CDR1 and CDR2 are SGHTA and FQGNSA. This CDR3 contains 18 residues. The V and J ends lost 1 base and 0 bases respectively, with 16 bases between them. The DNA for the CDR3 is TGTGCCAGCAGCTTAGTTGGGGGCCCAGGGAATAGCAATCAGCCCCAGCATTTT. Translating it yields CASSLVGGPGNSNQPQHF.

This chain uses TRBV7-3 with TRBJ2-1; D could derive from TRBD1 or TRBD2 (5 bases each). Trimming cost V 6 bases and J 7 bases, with 19 bases left between them. Germline loops: CDR1 SGHTA, CDR2 FQGTGA. The CDR3 consists of 15 residues. In DNA, the CDR3 is TGTGCCAGCAGTCCTACCGGGGCCTACTATAATGAGCAGTTCTTC. Protein sequence: CASSPTGAYYNEQFF.

The rearrangement joins TRBV10-1 to TRBJ2-7; D is unclear. V dropped 2 bases and J dropped 4 bases, with 12 bases sitting between them. CDR1 and CDR2 from the germline V gene are WNHNN and SYGVQD (reference sequence). The CDR3 is 14 amino acids. This CDR3 reads CASSELRLGYEQYF. The CDR3, as DNA: TGCGCCAGCAGTGAGCTACGGCTAGGATACGAGCAGTACTTC.

The chain carries TRBV30 and TRBJ1-3; TRBD1 might be the D (6 bases). Looked up from germline, CDR1 is GTSNPN and CDR2 is SVGIG (reference sequence). V was clipped by 3 bases and J by 2 bases, with 14 bases between them. This CDR3 is built from 15 residues. Here the CDR3 DNA reads TGTGCCTGGAGCAAGTCGACAGGACCTGGAAACACCATATATTTT. This encodes CAWSKSTGPGNTIYF.

This sequence joins TRBV7-2 and TRBJ1-2; 7 positions match TRBD1. The germline CDR1 and CDR2 sequences are SGHTA and FQGNSA. The CDR3 is made up of 13 amino acids. Trimming took 5 bases from V and 4 from J; bases not matched to a gene: 4. CDR3 nucleotide sequence: TGTGCCAGCAGCCCTAGGGACAGCTATGGCTACACCTTC. Encoded protein: CASSPRDSYGYTF.

The chain carries TRBV19 and TRBJ2-4, with a possible D match to TRBD2 (6 bases). With 3 bases removed from V and 3 bases from J, the gap between germline ends came to 12 bases. The CDR3 totals 15 residues. Germline values: CDR1 LNHDA, CDR2 SQIVND (reference sequence). CDR3 coding DNA: TGTGCCAGTAGTATCTTGTGGACTAACAAAAACATTCAGTACTTC. It is translated as CASSILWTNKNIQYF. The full variable domain, its missing parts supplied by reference TRBV19 and TRBJ2-4, is DGGITQSPKYLFRKEGQNVTLSCEQNLNHDAMYWYRQDPGQGLRLIYYSQIVNDFQKGDIAEGYSVSREKKESFPLTVTSAQKNPTAFYLCASSILWTNKNIQYFGAGTRLSVL.

V is TRBV27 and J is TRBJ1-2; 7 bases are a match to TRBD1. CDR3 length: 14 amino acids. Germline assignment: CDR1 MNHEY and CDR2 SMNVEV (reference sequence). The V segment lost 3 bases and the J segment 7 bases; nucleotides outside the gene matches: 8. CDR3 amino acids: CASSLKKTGVGYTF. The CDR3, as DNA: TGTGCCAGCAGTTTGAAAAAAACAGGGGTTGGCTACACCTTC.

The rearrangement links TRBV6-2 or TRBV6-3 to TRBJ1-3; no clear D. The CDR3 contains 15 residues. Germline V gives CDR1 MNHEY, CDR2 SVGEGT. V was shortened by 4 bases and J by 0 bases, with 10 bases between the two germline ends. The CDR3 spells CASSWAAVSGNTIYF. The CDR3 nucleotides are TGTGCCAGCAGTTGGGCAGCAGTCTCTGGAAACACCATATATTTT.

V is TRBV6-5 and J is TRBJ2-7, with 10 positions matching TRBD2. V shed 6 bases, J shed 3 bases, and the junction held 5 bases outside the gene matches. Germline CDR1 and CDR2: MNHEY and SVGAGI. The CDR3 is 14 residues long. The CDR3 nucleotides read TGTGCCAGCAGAAGCGGGAGGGCTCTCTACGAGCAGTACTTC. It translates to CASRSGRALYEQYF.

The chain carries TRBV3-1 (or the pseudogene TRBV3-2) and TRBJ2-7, with unresolved D. This CDR3 has 12 residues. Germline V gene data show CDR1 as LGHDT and CDR2 as YNNKEL (reference sequence). V lost 3 bases, J lost 6 bases, and 9 bases lay in between. CDR3 DNA sequence: TGTGCCAGCAGCCAGGACCAGCTCGAGCAGTACTTC. Its translation: CASSQDQLEQYF.

This clone appeared a single time. This chain links TRBV7-2 with TRBJ2-5, with D possibly matching TRBD1 (5 bases). Germline V CDR1 and CDR2: SGHTA, FQGNSA. CDR3 length: 12 residues. With 5 bases removed from V and 6 bases from J, the gap between germline ends came to 10 bases. In DNA, the CDR3 is TGTGCCAGCAGCACACCAGGGAAGACCCAGTACTTC. This encodes CASSTPGKTQYF.

The genes are TRBV18 and TRBJ1-1; D call uncertain. Germline-derived CDR1 and CDR2 are KGHSH and LQKENI. V lost 1 base and J 3 bases, leaving 6 bases between the germline ends. This CDR3 has 13 amino acids. The CDR3 region is CASSPRADTEAFF. CDR3 nucleotides: TGTGCCAGCTCACCACGGGCGGACACTGAAGCTTTCTTT.

This clone showed up just once. The chain uses TRBV3-1 (or the pseudogene TRBV3-2) and TRBJ2-7, with D unclear. This CDR3 contains 15 residues. Trimming shortened V by 3 bases and J by 1 base, and 13 bases separated the two germline ends. The V gene's germline CDR1 is LGHDT and CDR2 YNNKEL (reference sequence). CDR3 sequence (DNA): TGTGCCAGCAGCCAGGGCCCCTTCACATCCTACGAGCAGTACTTC. This translates into CASSQGPFTSYEQYF.

This sequence joins TRBV28 and TRBJ1-4; D gene unclear. This CDR3 comprises 15 residues. Trimming shortened V by 3 bases and J by 6 bases, and 14 bases separated the two germline ends. Germline V CDR1 and CDR2: MDHEN, SYDVKM. CDR3 region: CASSFLAPSYEKLFF. As DNA, the CDR3 is TGTGCCAGCAGTTTTTTAGCCCCCTCTTATGAAAAACTGTTTTTT.

This chain uses TRBV2 with TRBJ1-5; D is uncertain. V lost 6 bases to trimming and J lost 0 bases, with 9 bases between them. The CDR3 runs 14 residues. Germline values: CDR1 SNHLY, CDR2 FYNNEI. As DNA, the CDR3 is TGTGCCAGCAGCGGCGTTAATAGCAATCAGCCCCAGCATTTT. It yields the protein CASSGVNSNQPQHF.

This rearrangement joins TRBV6-5 to TRBJ1-4; 7 bases are a match to TRBD1. From germline, CDR1 is MNHEY and CDR2 SVGAGI. The CDR3 covers 15 residues. Trimming cost V 8 bases and J 5 bases; bases outside gene matches: 11. The CDR3 region has the DNA TGTGCCAGCCTATATGACAGGGTAAAAAATGAAAAACTGTTTTTT. As protein: CASLYDRVKNEKLFF.

There are a few counts of this clone. The chain has TRBV7-2 and TRBJ2-1; 9 bases are a match to TRBD2. This CDR3 region has 16 residues. Germline-derived CDR1 and CDR2 are SGHTA and FQGNSA. Trimming cost V 0 bases and J 4 bases; bases outside gene matches: 4. The DNA of the CDR3 is TGTGCCAGCAGCTTAGCGCTGCTAGCGGGGTACAATGAGCAGTTCTTC. Protein sequence: CASSLALLAGYNEQFF. Looking up the rest from reference TRBV7-2 and TRBJ2-1 gives the full variable domain: GAGVSQSPSNKVTEKGKDVELRCDPISGHTALYWYRQSLGQGLEFLIYFQGNSAPDKSGLPSDRFSAERTGGSVSTLTIQRTQQEDSAVYLCASSLALLAGYNEQFFGPGTRLTVL.

This clone appeared a few times. V and J are TRBV28 and TRBJ1-5; TRBD1 agrees at 11 bases. Per the germline V gene, CDR1 is MDHEN and CDR2 is SYDVKM. The CDR3 consists of 16 residues. With V trimmed by 5 bases and J by 8 bases, 11 bases remained unmatched. The CDR3 nucleotides read TGTGCCAGCAGTCCAGGGACAGGGGGAATGGTAAAGCCCCAGCATTTT. Its protein product is CASSPGTGGMVKPQHF.

Remarks on this clone: The same CDR3 arises from other DNA sequences in this sample as well. The chain carries TRBV7-2 and TRBJ1-5; 8 bases fit TRBD1. CDR1 and CDR2 from the germline V gene are SGHTA and FQGNSA. The CDR3 totals 14 residues. The junction had 0 bases not matched to a gene; V was cut back by 1 base and J by 4 bases. The CDR3 DNA reads as TGTGCCAGCAGCTTAGACAGGGGGAATCAGCCCCAGCATTTT. Translation gives CASSLDRGNQPQHF.

The chain combines TRBV7-3 with TRBJ2-5; D is possibly TRBD2 (5 bases). This CDR3 spans 13 amino acids. Germline V lookup: CDR1 SGHTA, CDR2 FQGTGA. Trimming shortened V by 6 bases and J by 5 bases, and 13 bases separated the two germline ends. The CDR3 bases are TGTGCCAGCAGACGGACCGCGGGTGAGACCCAGTACTTC. The encoded protein is CASRRTAGETQYF.

This sequence joins TRBV6-5 and TRBJ2-3, with TRBD2 matching over 7 bases. This CDR3 has 15 residues. V lost 2 bases and J lost 2; bases outside the gene matches: 4. Germline CDR1 reads MNHEY; CDR2 reads SVGAGI. The CDR3 loop is CASSYRGGSTDTQYF. The CDR3 DNA is TGTGCCAGCAGTTACCGGGGAGGGTCCACAGATACGCAGTATTTT.

The J gene is TRBJ2-5, the V gene TRBV3-1 (or the pseudogene TRBV3-2), with TRBD1 identical over 9 bases. V shed 5 bases, J shed 2 bases, and the junction held 12 bases outside the gene matches. Germline loops: CDR1 LGHDT, CDR2 YNNKEL (reference sequence). This CDR3 region has 17 residues. CDR3 DNA sequence: TGTGCCAGCAGCGGTAAGGACAGGGGCATATGTCAAGAGACCCAGTACTTC. It yields the protein CASSGKDRGICQETQYF.

The rearrangement links TRBV27 to TRBJ1-2; 7 bases fit TRBD1. With V trimmed by 8 bases and J by 0 bases, 3 bases remained unmatched. The CDR3 has 13 residues. Germline V gene data show CDR1 as MNHEY and CDR2 as SMNVEV (reference sequence). CDR3 in DNA: TGTGCCAGCTCGACAGGGACTAACTATGGCTACACCTTC. Residues: CASSTGTNYGYTF.

V usage is TRBV4-3 and J usage is TRBJ2-7; D is ambiguous. V gave up 0 bases and J gave up 7 bases, with 7 bases separating them. Germline V gene data show CDR1 as LGHNA and CDR2 as YSLEER. The CDR3 is 12 amino acids. This chain's CDR3 is CASSQDPSEQYF. The DNA for the CDR3 is TGCGCCAGCAGCCAAGACCCTAGTGAGCAGTACTTC.